Presented here are 23 T cell receptor beta chains from one specimen sequenced in a study of shared clonotypes between healthy human individuals. Sequenced by immunoSEQ multiplex PCR; TCRdb stores in-frame clones only, minus some. In the table there are more than 1.2 million clones, around 98.5% of which are singletons. Sequencing input: naive CD4+ T cells sorted from blood. Subset denoted: CD45RA+ positively selected. The receptors shown here come from a man between 25 and 39 years old in good health.

The J gene is TRBJ2-1, the V gene TRBV11-1, with 12 bases fitting TRBD2. CDR3 length: 17 residues. CDR1 and CDR2 (germline): SGHAT, FQDESV (reference sequence). J gave up 6 bases and V 1 base, and 7 bases lay outside the gene matches. The CDR3: CASSLDASGRAGNEQFF. The DNA of the CDR3 is TGTGCCAGCAGCTTAGATGCTAGCGGGAGGGCCGGCAATGAGCAGTTCTTC.

The chain joins TRBV28 to TRBJ2-1, with 12 bases identical to TRBD2. Germline V CDR1 and CDR2: MDHEN, SYDVKM. With V trimmed by 7 bases and J by 1 base, 17 bases remained unmatched. The CDR3 covers 20 residues. CDR3 sequence: CASTPGWLAGGSTSYNEQFF. CDR3 nucleotides: TGTGCCAGCACCCCTGGGTGGCTAGCGGGAGGGTCGACATCCTACAATGAGCAGTTCTTC. Full variable domain (rest looked up from reference TRBV28 and TRBJ2-1): DVKVTQSSRYLVKRTGEKVFLECVQDMDHENMFWYRQDPGLGLRLIYFSYDVKMKEKGDIPEGYSVSREKKERFSLILESASTNQTSMYLCASTPGWLAGGSTSYNEQFFGPGTRLTVL.

Note on this clone: The same CDR3 arises from other DNA sequences in this sample as well. This sequence joins TRBV2 and TRBJ2-1; D ambiguous. The CDR3 runs to 12 residues. CDR1 and CDR2 (germline): SNHLY, FYNNEI. Trimming removed 8 bases from V and 0 bases from J, with 5 bases in between. CDR3 DNA: TGTGCCAGCTCCGGCTCCTACAATGAGCAGTTCTTC. Translated, it gives CASSGSYNEQFF.

This clone was observed a few times. The rearrangement joins TRBV10-3 to TRBJ2-5, with 7 positions matching TRBD2. The CDR3 sequence is 14 residues long. Trimming took 3 bases from V and 5 from J; bases not matched to a gene: 6. CDR1 is ENHRY and CDR2 is SYGVKD in the germline V gene. DNA of the CDR3: TGTGCCATCAGTGAAAGACTAGCATCGGAGACCCAGTACTTC. Its translation is CAISERLASETQYF.

Worth noting for this clone: Other nucleotide sequences in the sample specify the same CDR3. This chain joins TRBV28 and TRBJ2-1; D gene unclear. Trimming stripped 3 bases from V and 8 bases from J, with 5 bases between. Germline V CDR1 and CDR2: MDHEN, SYDVKM. This CDR3 has 11 amino acids. CDR3 in amino acids: CASSFRDEQFF. CDR3 nucleotides: TGTGCCAGCAGTTTTCGGGATGAGCAGTTCTTC.

The chain carries TRBV2 and TRBJ1-4; maybe TRBD1 (6 bases). In germline, CDR1 is SNHLY, CDR2 FYNNEI. Trimming cost V 5 bases and J 10 bases, with 17 bases left between them. The CDR3 is 14 residues long. CDR3 nucleotides: TGTGCCAGCAGTCCGTTGACAGCCAGGGGAAAACTGTTTTTT. Its translation: CASSPLTARGKLFF. Full variable domain (missing parts from reference TRBV2 and TRBJ1-4): EPEVTQTPSHQVTQMGQEVILRCVPISNHLYFYWYRQILGQKVEFLVSFYNNEISEKSEIFDDQFSVERPDGSNFTLKIRSTKLEDSAMYFCASSPLTARGKLFFGSGTQLSVL.

The chain recombines TRBV27 with TRBJ2-2, with 9 bases aligning to TRBD1. The germline CDR1 and CDR2 sequences are MNHEY and SMNVEV (reference sequence). V lost 2 bases to trimming and J lost 3 bases; unmatched junction nucleotides: 16. The CDR3 sequence is 20 residues long. The CDR3 spells CASSLVPLSTGGGYTGELFF. The CDR3 DNA reads TGTGCCAGCAGTTTAGTGCCGCTATCTACAGGGGGCGGTTACACCGGGGAGCTGTTTTTT.

The J gene is TRBJ2-2, the V gene TRBV5-1; TRBD2 matches at 10 bases. Germline V gene lookup returns CDR1 SGHRS and CDR2 YFSETQ. V dropped 4 bases and J dropped 5; count of bases not matched to a gene: 5. The CDR3 is made up of 15 amino acids. The CDR3 is CASSTLAGATGELFF. The CDR3 bases are TGCGCCAGCAGCACTCTAGCGGGAGCGACCGGGGAGCTGTTTTTT. Based on the CDR3 plus reference TRBV5-1 and TRBJ2-2, the full variable domain is KAGVTQTPRYLIKTRGQQVTLSCSPISGHRSVSWYQQTPGQGLQFLFEYFSETQRNKGNFPGRFSGRQFSNSRSEMNVSTLELGDSALYLCASSTLAGATGELFFGEGSRLTVL.

This chain joins TRBV7-9 and TRBJ2-7; D may correspond to TRBD1 or TRBD2 (5 bases each). The germline V gene has CDR1 SEHNR and CDR2 FQNEAQ (reference sequence). V dropped 1 base and J dropped 5 bases, with 12 bases sitting between them. This CDR3 is 14 amino acids long. The CDR3 bases are TGTGCCAGCAGCTTAGTCCGGGGCGCCCACGAGCAGTACTTC. Amino acid sequence: CASSLVRGAHEQYF. Complete variable domain (other parts from reference TRBV7-9 and TRBJ2-7): DTGVSQNPRHKITKRGQNVTFRCDPISEHNRLYWYRQTLGQGPEFLTYFQNEAQLEKSRLLSDRFSAERPKGSFSTLEIQRTEQGDSAMYLCASSLVRGAHEQYFGPGTRLTVT.

The V gene is TRBV4-2, the J gene TRBJ2-7, with TRBD2 identical over 7 bases. Looked up from germline, CDR1 is LGHNA and CDR2 is YNFKEQ. This CDR3 comprises 17 residues. J lost 2 bases, V lost 2 bases, and 12 bases had no gene match. The DNA of the CDR3 is TGTGCCAGCAGCCAACACACCGGGGGGACGGGCACCTACGAGCAGTACTTC. Translating it yields CASSQHTGGTGTYEQYF.

The V and J genes are TRBV4-1 and TRBJ1-2; D gene uncertain. V gave up 1 base and J gave up 3 bases, with 6 bases separating them. CDR1 is MGHRA, CDR2 YSYEKL, per germline. The CDR3 is 13 residues long. The CDR3 is CASSQGRDYGYTF. For the CDR3, the DNA is TGCGCCAGCAGCCAAGGCCGCGACTATGGCTACACCTTC.

V is TRBV2 and J is TRBJ2-3; 13 bases fit TRBD2. Germline V gene sequence: CDR1 SNHLY, CDR2 FYNNEI. CDR3 length: 15 residues. J was trimmed by 5 bases and V by 6 bases; bases with no gene match: 5. As DNA, the CDR3 is TGTGCCAGCAGAGGGACTAGCGGGACGGGAGATACGCAGTATTTT. Translation: CASRGTSGTGDTQYF.

Note on this clone: Lacking the conserved final phenylalanine or tryptophan, this CDR3 likely reflects a read error. The DNA is omitted, as the CDR3 cannot be located on it reliably, and the CDR3 follows TCRdb's listing. The chain employs TRBV18 and TRBJ1-2; the table gives TRBD1 as D, unverified against the DNA. Looked up from germline, CDR1 is KGHSH and CDR2 is LQKENI. Both ends counted, the CDR3 spans 8 residues. The CDR3 sequence is CASPNRTG.

This clone was seen once. The chain carries TRBV7-9 and TRBJ2-7, with TRBD2 as a possible D gene (6 bases). V dropped 5 bases and J dropped 3 bases, with 11 bases sitting between them. CDR1 is SEHNR, CDR2 FQNEAQ, per germline (reference sequence). There are 13 residues in the CDR3. The CDR3 region has the DNA TGTGCCAGCAGCCGCGGGACCGGCTACGAGCAGTACTTC. Protein: CASSRGTGYEQYF.

The chain is built from TRBV5-4 and TRBJ2-1; D gene unclear. The length of the CDR3 is 13 residues. Germline V gene data show CDR1 as SGHNT and CDR2 as YYREEE (reference sequence). V lost 1 base and J lost 15, with 17 bases in between. The CDR3 coding sequence is TGTGCCAGCAGCTTGTTGACAACCAACGGCCTGTTCTTC. Translated, it gives CASSLLTTNGLFF. The full variable domain, completed using reference TRBV5-4 and TRBJ2-1, is ETGVTQSPTHLIKTRGQQVTLRCSSQSGHNTVSWYQQALGQGPQFIFQYYREEENGRGNFPPRFSGLQFPNYSSELNVNALELDDSALYLCASSLLTTNGLFFGPGTRLTVL.

The J gene is TRBJ2-1, the V gene TRBV7-8; no definite D call. Trimming left V 2 bases short and J 10 bases short, with 12 bases between. The CDR3 contains 13 residues. The V gene's germline CDR1 is SGHVS and CDR2 FQNEAQ. CDR3 nucleotides: TGTGCCAGCAGCTTAACACGCCTTGGGGAGCAGTTCTTC. It specifies CASSLTRLGEQFF.

The rearrangement uses TRBV18 and TRBJ2-7; D tentatively fits TRBD1 or TRBD2 (5 bases each). V was cut by 6 bases and J by 4 bases, with 16 bases left in between. The CDR3 spans 14 residues. Germline V gives CDR1 KGHSH, CDR2 LQKENI. The chain's CDR3 is CASSIAGTLYEQYF. The CDR3 region has the DNA TGTGCCAGCTCCATAGCCGGGACCCTGTACGAGCAGTACTTC.

The V and J genes are TRBV6-5 and TRBJ1-5; D remains ambiguous. CDR1 MNHEY and CDR2 SVGAGI come from the germline V gene. This CDR3 is 15 amino acids long. The ends were cut back, 7 bases at V and 0 bases at J, with 13 bases in the middle. The CDR3 nucleotides read TGTGCCAGCAAGTTTCGCCCCGATAGCAATCAGCCCCAGCATTTT. Protein product: CASKFRPDSNQPQHF.

The rearrangement uses TRBV5-1 and TRBJ1-2; 8 positions match TRBD1. V lost 3 bases and J lost 11; bases outside the gene matches: 12. The germline CDR1 and CDR2 sequences are SGHRS and YFSETQ. The CDR3 sequence is 14 residues long. The CDR3 DNA is TGCGCCAGCAGCTCGATGGCAGGGGGCTCGTGGTACACCTTC. Translated, it gives CASSSMAGGSWYTF. Variable domain in full (rest from reference TRBV5-1 and TRBJ1-2): KAGVTQTPRYLIKTRGQQVTLSCSPISGHRSVSWYQQTPGQGLQFLFEYFSETQRNKGNFPGRFSGRQFSNSRSEMNVSTLELGDSALYLCASSSMAGGSWYTFGSGTRLTVV.

The V call is TRBV5-4, the J call TRBJ2-3; 10 bases map to TRBD2. Germline values: CDR1 SGHNT, CDR2 YYREEE (reference sequence). With 3 bases clipped from V and 2 bases from J, the junction kept 12 bases outside the gene matches. CDR3 length equals 18 residues. The CDR3 spells CASSSLRSGLAATDTQYF. CDR3 in DNA: TGTGCCAGCAGCTCACTCCGCTCCGGACTAGCGGCCACAGATACGCAGTATTTT.

This chain uses TRBV4-1 with TRBJ2-3, with D perhaps being TRBD1 or TRBD2 (5 bases each). Trimming removed 3 bases from V and 7 bases from J, with 20 bases in between. Germline V lookup: CDR1 MGHRA, CDR2 YSYEKL. CDR3 length: 16 residues. For the CDR3, the DNA is TGCGCCAGCAGCCAGCCTTCGAGGGGTAAAGGGAATACGCAGTATTTT. The encoded protein is CASSQPSRGKGNTQYF.

The genes are TRBV18 and TRBJ2-1, with D possibly being TRBD2 (6 bases). In germline, CDR1 is KGHSH, CDR2 LQKENI. This CDR3 is built from 17 residues. The V and J ends lost 2 bases and 5 bases respectively, with 19 bases between them. The chain's CDR3 is CASSPWGGPRSDNEQFF. The CDR3, as DNA: TGTGCCAGCTCACCATGGGGAGGCCCGAGGTCGGACAATGAGCAGTTCTTC.

This sequence joins TRBV19 and TRBJ1-1, with D unclear. Germline assignment: CDR1 LNHDA and CDR2 SQIVND (reference sequence). V was cut by 7 bases and J by 4 bases, with 13 bases left in between. The CDR3 is 13 amino acids. Here the CDR3 reads CASIPSTATEAFF. CDR3 bases: TGTGCCAGTATCCCGTCGACGGCCACTGAAGCTTTCTTT.